This record covers a single TCR beta chain. No antigen is known for it. There are no base qualities to consult, and no much larger clone falls within one base. Receptors were amplified or captured by the immunoSEQ multiplex PCR assay. The multiplex PCR relied on a mix of 60 forward primers for TCR Vbeta segments and 13 reverse primers for TCR Jbeta segments. The CDR3 region of rearranged TCR beta genes was amplified from genomic DNA by a multiplex PCR assay. The amplified TCR beta libraries were sequenced on the Illumina HiSeq System as 87-base-pair reads. The paper's processing steps were these. A later analysis counted tens of millions of unique TCR beta chains across the approximately 700 repertoires, and some 11 million of these chains were shared by at least two donors. Raw reads were error-corrected and collapsed into unique sequences with a nearest-neighbor algorithm that merged closely related sequences to remove PCR and sequencing errors. CDR3 sequences were aligned to IMGT reference sequences to assign V, D and J gene segments. For a sequence to be retained, a match of at least six nucleotides to both a V gene segment and a J gene segment was required. A rearrangement counted as productive if the CDR3 had no stop codons and remained in frame with V and J, and every other rearrangement counted as non-productive. Following IMGT convention, CDR3 was defined as the stretch from the second conserved V-encoded cysteine to the conserved J-encoded phenylalanine. In an earlier analysis of around 640 of the donors, sequences lacking an unambiguous match to a single V gene segment were excluded. In an earlier analysis of approximately 610 of the donors, V segments were called functional above 56.7% productive rearrangements and were called segregating when the between-donor standard deviation exceeded 5%. A statistical classification framework was built to diagnose cytomegalovirus status from the catalog of TCR beta chain sequences. In a later analysis, V and J genes were assigned by comparing TCR nucleotide sequences against IMGT/GENE-DB human TR gene sequences. In a later analysis, CDR3 sequences and most-parsimonious VDJ recombination scenarios were assigned using the TCRdist pipeline. In a later analysis, each TCR beta chain was defined by its CDR3 amino acid sequence together with its V-gene family, and reads lacking a unique V-gene family were excluded. To address suspected cross-contamination and a sequencing artifact, a later analysis removed some 620 highly shared, low-generation-probability nucleotide sequences. A later analysis calculated a clonal expansion index for each public chain from normalized within-repertoire ranks of inferred template counts. In a later analysis, generation probabilities were computed using a VDJ recombination model fitted to out-of-frame rearrangements, and the results were checked against IGoR. In a later analysis, TCR-TCR, TCR-HLA and TCR-CMV co-occurrence was scored with hypergeometric tests, and a repertoire-size bias correction was applied to TCR pairs. False discovery rates were estimated in a later analysis by permuting HLA or CMV assignments 20 times. In a later analysis, co-occurring TCRs were grouped using DBSCAN, with TCRdist sequence similarity added in when clustering inside HLA-allele-positive subsets. Co-occurrence clustering excluded repertoires with fewer than 30,000 or more than 120,000 public chains, plus five with anomalous nucleotide sharing. TCRdb limited this immuneACCESS table to in-frame rearrangements with V and J called. A share of clones is missing; checked studies link under half to unresolved V genes, and the rest is unexplained. V and J calls and clone size follow that table, whereas D and trimming were derived from the DNA. The sample records some 110,000 clones, roughly 85% of which are singletons. About a fifth of the sample rests with the top ten.

The cohort comprised 666 healthy bone marrow donors. All cohort members were sampled while nominally healthy, although unrecorded immune exposures were likely present. The donor tested CMV seropositive and was one of the 289 seropositive cohort members. Each donor provided a peripheral blood sample, and peripheral blood mononuclear cells were used for TCR beta sequencing. The Qiagen DNeasy Blood Extraction Kit was used to extract genomic DNA from the blood cell samples. This entry comes from a study of cytomegalovirus exposure and HLA in healthy donors (dated by TCRdb to the late 2010s). Regarding the complete study: An earlier analysis of more than 550 of the donors reported under 300 Gb of sequence data and roughly 120 million unique TCR beta sequences obtained from around 190 million T cells. Among the roughly 390 genotyped donors, about 83% belonged to the genetic ancestry cluster associated with self-reported Caucasian donors. Among some 410 genotyped donors of the cohort, an average of approximately 250,000 unique TCR beta nucleotide sequences were sequenced per donor, about a sixth of them non-productive. Donor age, sex, ethnicity and CMV serostatus were compiled together with the repertoire data. Rather than using new phenotypic data, the later analysis identified candidate immune exposures from TCR beta sequences and from how often those sequences occurred across donors. Typing coverage varied by locus: roughly 629-640 donors for A, B, C, DRB1 and DQB1; roughly 510 for DQA1; more than 600 for DPA1; approximately 450 for DPB1. An earlier analysis of several hundred of the donors used high-throughput TCR beta sequencing to judge whether each TCR beta V gene segment behaved as functional or pseudogenic. The aim of the study was to test whether cataloging public T cell receptors could identify signatures of past pathogen exposure. A later analysis re-analyzed previously published TCR beta repertoires from hundreds of donors and added high-resolution HLA genotyping to study TCR occurrence patterns. Using immunosequencing, the study profiled T cell repertoires from approximately 700 subjects and related those repertoires to cytomegalovirus serostatus. Every repertoire in the discovery cohort had been generated on one and the same sequencing platform. In a later genetic analysis, genome-wide SNP genotypes for about 55% of the roughly 700 donors were used, and that subset was treated as a discovery cohort. About 280 gigabases of sequencing data and 91 million or so unique TCR sequences made up an early release that covered approximately 620 HLA-typed donors. To predict cytomegalovirus infection status, the study combined high-throughput TCR immunosequencing, statistical association of individual TCRs with disease status, and machine learning. About five DR-DQ haplotypes were treated as single units for association and clustering because of strong linkage in the cohort. HLA typing included class I and class II loci at four-digit resolution. In addition to the first cohort of approximately 650 subjects, a separate validation cohort of approximately 110 different subjects was used. Paper-wide results and their limitations: The presence/absence analyses assumed that sequencing depth was roughly uniform across donors, and that assumption may not be true. In a later analysis, HLA-associated TCR beta chains were found to be more clonally expanded and to have lower generation probabilities than equally common non-associated chains. According to a later genetic analysis, donors in an Asian-associated ancestry cluster had fewer N-insertions in productive TCRs than the approximately 630-donor mean. Because HLA typing was missing for some donors at each locus, association tests included only the typed subset. Several of the top co-occurrence clusters appeared to be linked to parvovirus B19, influenza, CMV and Epstein-Barr virus, according to a later analysis. In vitro tests confirmed that three of the cytomegalovirus-associated TCR beta chains recognize cytomegalovirus antigens. CMV serostatus was the only immune exposure information available for the cohort. V-gene and J-gene trimming of TCR beta chains was associated with a missense DCLRE1C variant in a later genetic analysis, and the association was replicated in an independent cohort. A further reported finding was that TCR beta sequences accurately predicted the HLA-A and HLA-B alleles for most subjects in the first cohort. A later analysis associated roughly 17,000 TCR beta sequences with specific HLA alleles at a false discovery rate of 0.05. Because counts were too low, around 17 rarely observed V segments, including chromosome 9 orphons, were left out of the earlier analysis of 500 to 650 of the donors. In an earlier analysis of approximately 590 of the donors, most TCR beta V segments appeared in productive rearrangements about 90% or about 30% of the time, broadly matching IMGT annotations. While some public TCRs were present in many individuals, most TCR sequences turned up only very rarely across donors. Linkage disequilibrium might explain the correlated functional status among segregating V segments, but an unknown experimental factor could not be ruled out. The 87-base-pair reads could not distinguish some IMGT-functional V segments, including TRBV6-2 and TRBV6-3, so those segments were excluded. Assigning TCR associations to individual alleles was difficult when HLA alleles, especially DR and DQ, strongly co-occurred. Cytomegalovirus status was reported to be diagnosed by the classifier with high specificity and sensitivity in both the original and validation cohorts. In this cohort, only TCR beta chains were sequenced, and detectable features were limited by the absence of alpha or paired-chain data. According to the authors, the approach could potentially be generalized to other disease states and immunological phenotypes. According to a later analysis, TCR association rates differed among HLA loci, with DRB1 alleles showing the most associated TCRs and HLA-C alleles showing the fewest. The sequencing pipeline was judged likely to have produced a cluster of highly shared sequence variants as a technical artifact. A later analysis found that most CMV-associated TCR beta chains appeared HLA-restricted, with HLA associations seemingly driven largely by CMV exposure. The study listed 164 TCR beta chains as associated with cytomegalovirus.

V ends up 2 bases short and J 7 bases short, with an unmatched junction base count of 6. Reading the germline V gene gives CDR1 SGHTA and CDR2 FQGNSA. The CDR3 has 15 amino acids, counting the end cysteine and phenylalanine. Only the CDR3 part of the read is kept: 45 bases, read in frame from the first base. The origin of this receptor is a man younger than 40 in good health and CMV-seropositive. This chain joins TRBV7-2 to TRBJ1-5; 9 bases in the junction line up with TRBD1. What was sequenced was PBMCs. At the DNA level, the sequence is TGTGCCAGCAGCTTAAAAACAGGGGGCGGGCAGCCCCAGCATTTT. It specifies CASSLKTGGGQPQHF.